This T cell receptor beta chain was sequenced for a study of T cell repertoires in cytomegalovirus infection. General study findings and limits: Cumulative public TCR beta family frequency identified CMV carriers with the relevant HLA. In two of eight donors, the top clonotype was HLA-C-restricted CMV-specific.

Trimming removed 4 bases from V and 5 bases from J; junction bases left unmatched: 8. This CDR3 contains 15 residues. The germline CDR1 and CDR2 sequences are LGHNA and YNFKEQ. MiXCR, run by TCRdb on the reads, gives a single entry per CDR3 protein. The table includes about 240,000 distinct CDR3 sequences, approximately 13% detected once. This clonotype was recorded many times. As yet, its antigen is unknown. The chain has TRBV4-2 and TRBJ2-1; TRBD2 matches 7 bases. This clonotype was sampled from a human donor in good health (CMV status not recorded). Some clones in this sample may be carry-over from other donors' samples. The specimen sequenced was PBMCs. The CDR3 sequence is CASSLIAGANNEQFF. CDR3 in DNA: TGTGCCAGCAGCCTCATCGCGGGAGCAAACAATGAGCAGTTCTTC.